Below are 29 T cell receptor beta chains sequenced from a single sample in a study of blood T cells in healthy people across ages. Using a J-beta primer mix together with a sample-barcoded 5' primer, a second PCR was run for roughly 7 to 11 cycles. TCRdb recomputed calls from the 5' RACE reads with MiXCR, one row per CDR3 protein. The data contain 630,000 or so distinct CDR3 sequences, about 34% of them singletons. Specimen: blood. The receptors were gathered from a woman aged 80 or over in good health.

This chain joins TRBV4-3 and TRBJ1-1; 8 nucleotides match TRBD1. Germline loops: CDR1 LGHNA, CDR2 YSLEER. This CDR3 region has 18 residues. V lost 2 bases to trimming and J lost 0 bases; unmatched junction nucleotides: 11. CDR3 DNA sequence: TGCGCCAGCAGCCAATATCTTACAGGGGGTGGAATGAACACTGAAGCTTTCTTT. Its translation is CASSQYLTGGGMNTEAFF.

Of note for this clonotype: A much larger clonotype is one base distant, so this may be a read error. This chain links TRBV5-1 with TRBJ2-1; D gene uncertain. TRBJ2-7 explains the end of the DNA better; the J call may be wrong. The CDR3 sequence is 15 residues long. Germline values: CDR1 SGHRS, CDR2 YFSETQ. The CDR3 DNA is TGCGCCAGCAGCTTAGACGGATATACGGGCAATGAGCAGTACTTC. This gives the protein CASSLDGYTGNEQYF.

The sample holds a few counts of this clonotype. This rearrangement joins TRBV7-9 to TRBJ2-1; D ambiguous. There are 12 residues in the CDR3. Germline V gives CDR1 SEHNR, CDR2 FQNEAQ (reference sequence). The germline V and J ends were trimmed by 0 bases and 7 bases, with 4 bases remaining between them. CDR3 coding DNA: TGTGCCAGCAGCTTAGCCCATAATGAGCAGTTCTTC. Translated: CASSLAHNEQFF.

The count of this clonotype is one. A much larger clone lies one base from this, so it may be a read error. This chain links TRBV28 with TRBJ2-4; D gene ambiguous. The J call may be faulty, since TRBJ2-7 better matches the DNA end. The CDR3 contains 17 residues. Germline-derived CDR1 and CDR2 are MDHEN and SYDVKM. The CDR3 DNA follows: TGTGCCAACAGTTTCCCCCCTTGGCGGTTGGGTGCATACGAGCAGTACTTC. It is translated as CANSFPPWRLGAYEQYF.

As for this clonotype: This could be a read error, since a much larger clone is one nucleotide away. This chain connects TRBV6-2 or TRBV6-3 to TRBJ1-2, with D unclear. The germline gives CDR1 MNHEY, CDR2 SVGEGT. The CDR3 is made up of 16 amino acids. The CDR3 DNA reads as TGTACCAGCAGTTACTCCCACGTGAAAGGAAGACGTGGCTACACCTTC. Its protein is CTSSYSHVKGRRGYTF.

On this clonotype: Possible read error: a much larger clone is one base away. This rearrangement joins TRBV6-2 or TRBV6-3 to TRBJ2-6, with D tentatively TRBD1 (5 bases). Per the germline V gene, CDR1 is MNHEY and CDR2 is SVGEGT. This CDR3 has 16 amino acids. The CDR3 nucleotides read TGTGCCAGCAGTTACTCTTCTGTTTCTGGGGCCAACGTCCGGACTTTC. Protein sequence: CASSYSSVSGANVRTF.

This chain uses TRBV5-6 with TRBJ2-1; possible D gene TRBD2, 7 bases. The CDR3 runs 16 residues. Trimming left V 2 bases short and J 6 bases short, with 18 bases between. Germline V lookup: CDR1 SGHDT, CDR2 YYEEEE. The CDR3 region has the DNA TGTGCCAGCAGCTTTGGGGGGGCCCCCCGGGGCAATGAGCAGTTCTTC. Translating it yields CASSFGGAPRGNEQFF.

This rearrangement joins TRBV30 to TRBJ1-2, with TRBD1 as a possible D gene (5 bases). The ends were cut back, 3 bases at V and 8 bases at J, with 16 bases in the middle. Germline V gene data show CDR1 as GTSNPN and CDR2 as SVGIG (reference sequence). The CDR3 contains 13 residues. For the CDR3, the DNA is TGTGCCTGGAGAGCGCCGGGGCTGGACGGCTACACCTTC. This translates into CAWRAPGLDGYTF.

This clonotype was seen a handful of times. A much larger clone differs by one base, so this may be a read error. The gene calls are TRBV28 and TRBJ2-7; TRBD2 aligns across 7 bases. The germline V gene encodes CDR1 MDHEN and CDR2 SYDVKM. The CDR3 runs to 13 residues. The chain's CDR3 is CVSSLGWEGEQYF. Here the CDR3 DNA reads TGTGTCAGCAGTTTGGGTTGGGAGGGGGAGCAGTACTTC.

The table lists this clonotype with many counts. Being one base from a much bigger clone, this may be a read error. V and J are TRBV5-1 and TRBJ2-3, with TRBD2 matching 8 bases. The length of the CDR3 is 16 residues. From germline, CDR1 is SGHRS and CDR2 YFSETQ. V was pared by 2 bases and J by 6 bases, with 11 bases of the junction left unmatched. CDR3 bases: TGCGCCAGCAGCTTCTCCGAAGCGGGGGTACGTGATACGCAGTATTTT. It encodes CASSFSEAGVRDTQYF.

As to this clonotype: A much larger clone lies a single base off, so this may be a read error. The V and J genes are TRBV30 and TRBJ2-5; no firm D call. The CDR3 is made up of 14 amino acids. The germline V gene encodes CDR1 GTSNPN and CDR2 SVGIG (reference sequence). The germline V and J ends were trimmed by 1 base and 2 bases, with 11 bases remaining between them. The CDR3 sequence is CAWSGRQYQETQYF. For the CDR3, the DNA is TGTGCCTGGAGTGGAAGGCAGTATCAAGAGACCCAGTACTTC.

This clonotype was found many times. The rearrangement uses TRBV7-3 and TRBJ2-5; D might be TRBD1 (6 bases). CDR3 size: 14 residues. The V end lost 4 bases, the J end lost 5 bases, and 14 bases lay between the germline ends. Germline CDR1 is SGHTA and CDR2 is FQGTGA. The CDR3 here is CASSSSGQGETQYF. DNA for the CDR3: TGTGCCAGCAGCTCCTCAGGGCAGGGGGAGACCCAGTACTTC.

This clonotype showed up just a few times. This could be a read error, since a much larger clone is one nucleotide away. This chain uses TRBV7-2 with TRBJ2-5; 10 bases map to TRBD2. This CDR3 comprises 16 residues. Losses at the gene ends were 3 bases for V and 5 bases for J; bases not matched to a gene: 9. Germline V gives CDR1 SGHTA, CDR2 FQGNSA. As DNA, the CDR3 is TGTGCCAGCAGCTTTGTCTTAGCGGGGGGCGTGGAGACCCAGTACTTC. The encoded protein is CASSFVLAGGVETQYF. Combining the CDR3 with reference TRBV7-2 and TRBJ2-5 gives the whole variable domain GAGVSQSPSNKVTEKGKDVELRCDPISGHTALYWYRQSLGQGLEFLIYFQGNSAPDKSGLPSDRFSAERTGGSVSTLTIQRTQQEDSAVYLCASSFVLAGGVETQYFGPGTRLLVL.

This clonotype was observed a few times. The rearrangement links TRBV7-9 to TRBJ2-1, with D perhaps given as TRBD1 or TRBD2 (5 bases each). V shed 0 bases and J shed 4 bases, with 10 bases lying between them. The CDR3 spans 15 residues. CDR1 is SEHNR and CDR2 is FQNEAQ in the germline V gene (reference sequence). The CDR3 DNA reads TGTGCCAGCAGCTTAGCCGGGACGGTATACAATGAGCAGTTCTTC. Translating it yields CASSLAGTVYNEQFF.

V is TRBV20-1 and J is TRBJ1-1; unclear D gene. Germline CDR1 is DFQATT and CDR2 is SNEGSKA (reference sequence). This CDR3 spans 13 amino acids. V dropped 0 bases and J dropped 5 bases, with 10 bases sitting between them. The CDR3 region is CSARDNGETEAFF. DNA for the CDR3: TGCAGTGCTAGAGATAACGGGGAGACTGAAGCTTTCTTT.

Of note for this clonotype: A much larger clone differs by one base, so this may be a read error. The chain employs TRBV5-1 and TRBJ2-7; D gene uncertain. The CDR3 is 12 residues long. Trimming took off 4 bases at V and 0 bases at J, with 5 bases between the two ends. The germline CDR1 and CDR2 sequences are SGHRS and YFSETQ. This CDR3 is CASSPPSYEQYF. In nucleotides, the CDR3 is TGCGCCAGCAGCCCCCCCTCCTACGAGCAGTACTTC.

In this sample, this clonotype turned up once. The chain employs TRBV27 and TRBJ1-4, with D hard to call. The CDR3 runs 17 residues. Germline-derived CDR1 and CDR2 are MNHEY and SMNVEV (reference sequence). V dropped 6 bases and J dropped 7 bases, with 24 bases sitting between them. The CDR3 reads CASSLSPLAGEGEKLFF. The DNA of the CDR3 is TGTGCCAGCAGCTTAAGTCCCCTAGCCGGAGAAGGTGAAAAACTGTTTTTT.

CDR3 residues: CASSRSSGVLDTGELFF. CDR3 sequence (DNA): TGCGCCAGCAGCCGGAGTAGCGGGGTATTGGACACCGGGGAGCTGTTTTTT. V usage is TRBV4-1 and J usage is TRBJ2-2; 8 positions match TRBD2. This CDR3 has 17 residues. Germline loops: CDR1 MGHRA, CDR2 YSYEKL. V gave up 4 bases and J gave up 3 bases; unmatched junction bases: 10.

Note on this clonotype: A read error may be the cause here, since a much bigger clone is one base away. The chain employs TRBV20-1 and TRBJ1-6; TRBD1 might be the D (5 bases). This CDR3 has 16 amino acids. Germline V lookup: CDR1 DFQATT, CDR2 SNEGSKA (reference sequence). The CDR3 DNA reads TGCAGTGCTCCTGCCGAGCAGACAGTTATCGATTCACCCCCCCACTTT. Residues: CSAPAEQTVIDSPPHF.

Points on this clonotype: This may arise from a read error, as a much more abundant clone is one base away. This is likely a read error, given that the CDR3 carries no conserved phenylalanine or tryptophan at its end. V gene TRBV29-1 combines with J gene TRBJ1-2; D remains unclear. CDR3 length equals 14 residues. Germline V gives CDR1 SQVTM, CDR2 ANQGSEA. V lost 2 bases and J 8 bases, leaving 18 bases between the germline ends. The CDR3 DNA is TGCAGCGTTGAAAAGTTAGGGAGAATCGCGGGCTACACCTGC. It codes for CSVEKLGRIAGYTC.

This clonotype was counted many times. The chain recombines TRBV6-2 or TRBV6-3 with TRBJ2-3, with D possibly being TRBD1 (6 bases). Germline CDR1 MNHEY, CDR2 SVGEGT. There are 12 residues in the CDR3. The germline V and J ends were trimmed by 6 bases and 9 bases, with 13 bases remaining between them. For the CDR3, the DNA is TGTGCCAGCAGCACAACAGGGATAACGCAGTATTTT. Residues: CASSTTGITQYF.

CDR3 in amino acids: CASSVSTGTGIEQYF. Here the CDR3 DNA reads TGCGCCAGCAGCGTCAGTACCGGGACAGGGATCGAGCAGTACTTC. This chain connects TRBV4-3 to TRBJ2-7, with TRBD1 matching over 9 bases. CDR1 LGHNA and CDR2 YSLEER come from the germline V gene. Trimming at V came to 5 bases and at J to 6 bases, leaving 11 bases not matched to a gene. The CDR3 loop spans 15 amino acids.

Many counts were recorded for this clonotype. V usage is TRBV13 and J usage is TRBJ2-1; TRBD1 matches at 7 bases. The germline gives CDR1 PRHDT, CDR2 FYEKMQ (reference sequence). The CDR3 covers 15 residues. V was clipped by 1 base and J by 5 bases; unmatched bases: 5. Written as DNA, the CDR3 is TGTGCCAGCAGCTTAGTTCGGACAGGAAACAATGAGCAGTTCTTC. Its protein product is CASSLVRTGNNEQFF.

The chain joins TRBV6-2 or TRBV6-3 to TRBJ1-5, with D unclear. This CDR3 has 14 amino acids. V dropped 1 base and J dropped 7 bases, with 11 bases sitting between them. Germline CDR1 reads MNHEY; CDR2 reads SVGEGT. In DNA, the CDR3 is TGTGCCAGCAGTTACTGGTACGGGGAGCAGCCCCAGCATTTT. It codes for CASSYWYGEQPQHF.

This clonotype was detected ten times or more. V and J are TRBV12-3 or TRBV12-4 and TRBJ2-7; a possible D gene is TRBD2 (5 bases). The CDR3 has 16 amino acids. The V end was cut by 5 bases, the J end by 3 bases, with 20 bases between. CDR3 residues: CASSLRGGVSGYEQYF. DNA of the CDR3: TGTGCCAGCAGTCTCCGGGGTGGGGTAAGTGGCTACGAGCAGTACTTC.

The gene calls are TRBV15 and TRBJ2-7, with a tentative D call TRBD2 (6 bases). CDR3 length: 15 residues. V was clipped by 0 bases and J by 6 bases, with 15 bases between them. Per the germline V gene, CDR1 is LNHNV and CDR2 is YYDKDF (reference sequence). The CDR3 loop is CATSRDQAGPGEQYF. CDR3 bases: TGTGCCACCAGCAGAGATCAGGCGGGGCCGGGCGAGCAGTACTTC.

Relative to its sample, this clonotype is medium-sized. This sequence joins TRBV7-3 and TRBJ2-3, with D tentatively TRBD1 or TRBD2 (5 bases each). V lost 2 bases to trimming and J lost 8 bases, with 11 bases between them. CDR1 and CDR2 from the germline V gene are SGHTA and FQGTGA. This CDR3 spans 13 amino acids. CDR3 DNA: TGTGCCAGCAGCTTAGGGGGTACGGGTACGCAGTATTTT. Its translation: CASSLGGTGTQYF.

The genes are TRBV5-6 and TRBJ2-7, with TRBD1 as a possible D gene (5 bases). V shed 4 bases and J shed 1 base, with 15 bases lying between them. The CDR3 sequence is 15 residues long. Germline CDR1 reads SGHDT; CDR2 reads YYEEEE. CDR3: CASSHLNSGSYEQYF. For the CDR3, the DNA is TGTGCCAGCAGCCACCTAAATTCAGGGTCCTACGAGCAGTACTTC.

This clonotype occurred many times. The rearrangement uses TRBV20-1 and TRBJ1-5; D gene uncertain. Germline V lookup: CDR1 DFQATT, CDR2 SNEGSKA (reference sequence). V gave up 3 bases and J gave up 0 bases, with 9 bases separating them. The CDR3 runs 14 residues. CDR3 DNA sequence: TGCAGTGCTAGTCAAGGAAATAGCAATCAGCCCCAGCATTTT. Amino acids: CSASQGNSNQPQHF.